The source of this T cell receptor beta chain is a study of T cells in Graves' hyperthyroidism and ophthalmopathy. This clonotype was seen a few times. This sample holds PBMCs from about 10 ml fresh peripheral blood. Trimming took off 5 bases at V and 3 bases at J, with 11 bases between the two ends. CDR3 size: 13 residues. CDR1 and CDR2 (germline): SGHDN, FVKESK. TCR beta CDR3 regions were amplified from RNA transcripts. HTBI primers were the set used in a first-round RT-PCR of the TCR CDR3. TCRdb recomputed calls from the multiplex PCR reads with MiXCR, one row per CDR3 protein. Among approximately 610,000 distinct CDR3 sequences, roughly 14% were seen once, and the ten largest hold about 3.9%.

The sequence was obtained from a woman in her 40s with Graves' ophthalmopathy. Sequenced input: blood. The chain joins TRBV14 to TRBJ2-7; D is perhaps TRBD1 (5 bases). In nucleotides, the CDR3 is TGTGCCAGCAGCGACAGAAGAGGCTACGAGCAGTACTTC. Its protein is CASSDRRGYEQYF.